This record concerns one TCR beta chain sequence. What it binds is not known. The data belong to a study of blood T cells in healthy people across ages. Across the study: With template switching, about one barcoded beta molecule was captured per two T cells. Study-level findings and limits: There was a strong correlation between TCR beta diversity and naive T cell percentage. Donor CMV infection status was unknown, possibly confounding age-related changes in expanded clonotypes. With unsorted PBMCs, a conclusive comparison of naive versus antigen-experienced cells was not possible.

A second PCR, run for about 7 to 11 cycles, used a sample-barcoded 5' primer plus a J-beta primer mix. MiXCR, applied by TCRdb to the 5' RACE reads, yields one record per CDR3 protein. The sample shows some 1.1 million distinct CDR3 sequences, more than 30% of them seen only once. The CDR3 is 13 amino acids. Trimming stripped 7 bases from V and 3 bases from J, with 10 bases between. Sequencing input: blood. The sequence derives from a man between 18 and 35 years old in good health. The rearrangement links TRBV12-3 or TRBV12-4 to TRBJ1-5; TRBD1 might be the D (6 bases). The CDR3 coding sequence is TGTGCCAGCAAACCAGGGGACAATCAGCCCCAGCATTTT. This gives the protein CASKPGDNQPQHF.